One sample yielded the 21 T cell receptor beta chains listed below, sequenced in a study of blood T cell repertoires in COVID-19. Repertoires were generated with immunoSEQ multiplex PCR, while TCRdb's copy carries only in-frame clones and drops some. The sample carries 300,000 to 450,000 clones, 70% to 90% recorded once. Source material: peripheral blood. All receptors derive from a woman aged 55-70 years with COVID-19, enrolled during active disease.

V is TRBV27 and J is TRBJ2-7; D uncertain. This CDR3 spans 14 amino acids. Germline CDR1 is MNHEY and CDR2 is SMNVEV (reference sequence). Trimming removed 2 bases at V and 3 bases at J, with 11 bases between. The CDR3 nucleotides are TGTGCCAGCAGTTTAAGCGAACCTCTCTACGAGCAGTACTTC. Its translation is CASSLSEPLYEQYF.

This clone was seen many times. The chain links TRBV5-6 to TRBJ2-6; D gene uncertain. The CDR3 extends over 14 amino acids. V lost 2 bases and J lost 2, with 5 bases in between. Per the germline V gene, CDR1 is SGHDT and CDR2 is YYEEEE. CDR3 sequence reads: CASSFFTGANVLTF. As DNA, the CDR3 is TGTGCCAGCAGCTTTTTTACTGGGGCCAACGTCCTGACTTTC.

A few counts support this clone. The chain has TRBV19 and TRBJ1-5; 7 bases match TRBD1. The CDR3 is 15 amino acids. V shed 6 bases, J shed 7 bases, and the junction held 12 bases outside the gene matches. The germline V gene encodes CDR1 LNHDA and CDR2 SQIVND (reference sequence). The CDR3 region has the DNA TGTGCCAGTAGCGAAACAGGGGCCGGGTTGCAGCCCCAGCATTTT. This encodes CASSETGAGLQPQHF.

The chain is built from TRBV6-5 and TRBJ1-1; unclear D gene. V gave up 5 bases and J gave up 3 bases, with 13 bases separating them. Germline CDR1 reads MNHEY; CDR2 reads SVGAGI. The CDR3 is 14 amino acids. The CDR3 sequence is CASSHLLEDTEAFF. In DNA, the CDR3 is TGTGCCAGCAGTCATCTCCTGGAGGACACTGAAGCTTTCTTT.

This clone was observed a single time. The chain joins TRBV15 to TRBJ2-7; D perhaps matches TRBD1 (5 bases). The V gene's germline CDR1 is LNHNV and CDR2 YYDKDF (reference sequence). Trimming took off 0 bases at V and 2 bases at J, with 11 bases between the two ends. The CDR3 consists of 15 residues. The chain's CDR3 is CATSRDIQDTYEQYF. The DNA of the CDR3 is TGTGCCACCAGCAGAGATATACAGGACACCTACGAGCAGTACTTC.

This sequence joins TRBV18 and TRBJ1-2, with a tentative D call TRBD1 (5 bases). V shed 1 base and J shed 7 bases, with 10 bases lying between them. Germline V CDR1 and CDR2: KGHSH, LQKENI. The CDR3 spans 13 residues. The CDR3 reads CASSPQGVSGYTF. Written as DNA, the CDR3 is TGTGCCAGCTCACCACAAGGGGTTAGTGGCTACACCTTC.

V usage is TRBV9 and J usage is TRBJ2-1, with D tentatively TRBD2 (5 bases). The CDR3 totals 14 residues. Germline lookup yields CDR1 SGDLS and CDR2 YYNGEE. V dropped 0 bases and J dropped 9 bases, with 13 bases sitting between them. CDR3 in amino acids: CASSVVPGIVEQFF. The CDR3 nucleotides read TGTGCCAGCAGCGTAGTGCCGGGAATTGTTGAGCAGTTCTTC.

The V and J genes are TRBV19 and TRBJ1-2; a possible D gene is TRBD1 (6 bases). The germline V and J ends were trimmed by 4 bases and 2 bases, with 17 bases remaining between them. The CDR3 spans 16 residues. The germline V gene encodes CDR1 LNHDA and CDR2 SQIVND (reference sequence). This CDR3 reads CASSNPRDTGNYGYTF. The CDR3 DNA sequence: TGTGCCAGTAGTAACCCCCGGGACACGGGGAACTATGGCTACACCTTC. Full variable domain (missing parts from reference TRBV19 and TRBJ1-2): DGGITQSPKYLFRKEGQNVTLSCEQNLNHDAMYWYRQDPGQGLRLIYYSQIVNDFQKGDIAEGYSVSREKKESFPLTVTSAQKNPTAFYLCASSNPRDTGNYGYTFGSGTRLTVV.

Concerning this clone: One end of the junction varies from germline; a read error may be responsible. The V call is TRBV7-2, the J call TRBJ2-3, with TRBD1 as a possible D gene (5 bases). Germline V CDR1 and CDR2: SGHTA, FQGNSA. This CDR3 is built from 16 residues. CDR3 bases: TGTGCCAGCACCTTACCCAGGGTCGGAAGCACAGATACGCAGTATTTT. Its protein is CASTLPRVGSTDTQYF.

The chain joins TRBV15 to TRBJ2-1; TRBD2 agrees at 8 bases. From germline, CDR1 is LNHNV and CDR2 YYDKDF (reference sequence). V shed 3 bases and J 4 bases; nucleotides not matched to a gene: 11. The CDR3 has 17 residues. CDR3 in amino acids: CATSSPAPGGAYNEQFF. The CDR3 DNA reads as TGTGCCACCAGCAGCCCAGCACCGGGGGGGGCTTACAATGAGCAGTTCTTC.

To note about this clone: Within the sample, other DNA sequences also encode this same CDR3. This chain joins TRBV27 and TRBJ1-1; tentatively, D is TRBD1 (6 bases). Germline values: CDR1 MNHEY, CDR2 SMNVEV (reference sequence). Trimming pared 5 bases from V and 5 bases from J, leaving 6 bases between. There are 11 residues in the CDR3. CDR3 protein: CASSRGTEAFF. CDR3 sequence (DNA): TGTGCCAGCAGTAGGGGGACTGAAGCTTTCTTT.

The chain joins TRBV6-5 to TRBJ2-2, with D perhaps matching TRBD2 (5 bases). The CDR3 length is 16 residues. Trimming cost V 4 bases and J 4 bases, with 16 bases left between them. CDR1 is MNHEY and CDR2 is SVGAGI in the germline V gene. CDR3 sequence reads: CASSSPRRSPTGELFF. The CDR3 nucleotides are TGTGCCAGCAGTTCCCCGAGGAGGTCGCCCACCGGGGAGCTGTTTTTT.

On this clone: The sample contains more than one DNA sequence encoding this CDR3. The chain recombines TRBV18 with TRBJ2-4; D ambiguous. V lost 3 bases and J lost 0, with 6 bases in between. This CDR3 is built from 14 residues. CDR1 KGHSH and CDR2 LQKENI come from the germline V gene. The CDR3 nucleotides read TGTGCCAGCTCACCTCAACTAGCCAAAAACATTCAGTACTTC. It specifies CASSPQLAKNIQYF. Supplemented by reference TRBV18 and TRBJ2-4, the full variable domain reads NAGVMQNPRHLVRRRGQEARLRCSPMKGHSHVYWYRQLPEEGLKFMVYLQKENIIDESGMPKERFSAEFPKEGPSILRIQQVVRGDSAAYFCASSPQLAKNIQYFGAGTRLSVL.

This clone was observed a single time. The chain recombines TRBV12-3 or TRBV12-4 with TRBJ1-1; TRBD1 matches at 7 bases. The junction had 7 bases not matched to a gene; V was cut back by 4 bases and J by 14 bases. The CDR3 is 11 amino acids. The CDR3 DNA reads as TGTGCCAGCAGTTCAGGGGGACAGTGGTTCTTT. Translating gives CASSSGGQWFF.

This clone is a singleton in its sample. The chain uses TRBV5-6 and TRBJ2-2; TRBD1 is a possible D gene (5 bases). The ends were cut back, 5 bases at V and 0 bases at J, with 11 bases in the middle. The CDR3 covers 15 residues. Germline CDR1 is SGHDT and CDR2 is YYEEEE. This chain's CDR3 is CASRSWGANTGELFF. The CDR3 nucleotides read TGTGCCAGCAGGAGCTGGGGCGCGAACACCGGGGAGCTGTTTTTT.

The CDR3 spells CASSLGQWQNSPLHF. The CDR3 region has the DNA TGTGCCAGCAGCCTTGGACAGTGGCAGAATTCACCCCTCCACTTT. The rearrangement uses TRBV6-5 and TRBJ1-6; weak D call: TRBD1 (6 bases). The germline V gene encodes CDR1 MNHEY and CDR2 SVGAGI. CDR3 length: 15 amino acids. The V end lost 6 bases, the J end lost 7 bases, and 16 bases lay between the germline ends.

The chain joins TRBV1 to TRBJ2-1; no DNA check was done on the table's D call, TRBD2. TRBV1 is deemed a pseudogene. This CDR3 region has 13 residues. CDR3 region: CTSSRRGYNEQFF. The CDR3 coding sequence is TGCACCAGCAGCCGCCGGGGGTACAATGAGCAGTTCTTC.

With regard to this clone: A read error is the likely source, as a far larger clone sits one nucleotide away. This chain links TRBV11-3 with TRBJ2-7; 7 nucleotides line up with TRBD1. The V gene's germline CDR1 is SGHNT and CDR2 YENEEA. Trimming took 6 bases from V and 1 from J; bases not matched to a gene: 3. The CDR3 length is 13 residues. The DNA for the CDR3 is TGTGCCAGCAGTCGACAGGGATCCTACGAGCAGTACTTC. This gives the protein CASSRQGSYEQYF.

This CDR3 reads CASSYESRRNTEAFF. CDR3 in DNA: TGCGCCAGCAGCTACGAATCCCGCAGGAACACTGAAGCTTTCTTT. V and J are TRBV5-1 and TRBJ1-1, with unresolved D. Germline CDR1 SGHRS, CDR2 YFSETQ. CDR3 size: 15 residues. V gave up 3 bases and J gave up 1 base, with 13 bases separating them.

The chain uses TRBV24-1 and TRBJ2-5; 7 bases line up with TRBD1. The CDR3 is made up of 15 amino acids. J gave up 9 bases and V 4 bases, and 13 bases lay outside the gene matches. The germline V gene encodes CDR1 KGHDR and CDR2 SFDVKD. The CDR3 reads CATSDPRQGHGAQYF. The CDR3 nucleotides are TGTGCCACCAGTGACCCCCGACAGGGTCACGGGGCCCAGTACTTC.

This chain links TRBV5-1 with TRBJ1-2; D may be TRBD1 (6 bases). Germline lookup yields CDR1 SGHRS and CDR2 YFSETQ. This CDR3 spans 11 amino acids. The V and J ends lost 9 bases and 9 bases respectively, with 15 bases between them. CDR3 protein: CATPKRDSYTF. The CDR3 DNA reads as TGCGCCACCCCCAAGAGGGACAGCTACACCTTC.